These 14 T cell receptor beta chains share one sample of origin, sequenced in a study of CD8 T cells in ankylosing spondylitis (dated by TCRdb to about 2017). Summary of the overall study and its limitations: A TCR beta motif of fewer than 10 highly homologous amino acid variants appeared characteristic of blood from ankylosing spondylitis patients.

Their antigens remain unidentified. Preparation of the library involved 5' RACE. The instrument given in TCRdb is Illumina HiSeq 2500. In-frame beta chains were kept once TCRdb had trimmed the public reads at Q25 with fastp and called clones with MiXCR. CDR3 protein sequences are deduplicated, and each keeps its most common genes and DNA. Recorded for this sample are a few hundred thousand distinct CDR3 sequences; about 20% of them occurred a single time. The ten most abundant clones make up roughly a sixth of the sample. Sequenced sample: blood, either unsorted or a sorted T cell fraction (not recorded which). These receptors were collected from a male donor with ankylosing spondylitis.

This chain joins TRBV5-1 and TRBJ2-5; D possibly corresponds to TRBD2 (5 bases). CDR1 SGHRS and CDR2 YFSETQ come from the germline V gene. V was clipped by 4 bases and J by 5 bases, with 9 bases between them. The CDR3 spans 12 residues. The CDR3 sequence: CASSIPGETQYF. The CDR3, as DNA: TGCGCCAGCAGCATACCGGGGGAGACCCAGTACTTC.

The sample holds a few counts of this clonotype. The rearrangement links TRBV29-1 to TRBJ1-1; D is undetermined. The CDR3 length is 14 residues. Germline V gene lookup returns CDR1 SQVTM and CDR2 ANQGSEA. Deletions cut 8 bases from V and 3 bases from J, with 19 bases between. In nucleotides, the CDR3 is TGCAGCTCTTTAGGTCCGGGGAAACACACTGAAGCTTTCTTT. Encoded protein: CSSLGPGKHTEAFF.

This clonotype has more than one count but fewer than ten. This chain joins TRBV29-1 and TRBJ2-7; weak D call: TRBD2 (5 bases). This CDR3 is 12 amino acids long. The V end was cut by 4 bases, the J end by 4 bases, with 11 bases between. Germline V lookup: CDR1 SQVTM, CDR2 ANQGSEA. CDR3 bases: TGCAGCGTTGGGGTCCCGGGGTACGAGCAGTACTTC. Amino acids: CSVGVPGYEQYF.

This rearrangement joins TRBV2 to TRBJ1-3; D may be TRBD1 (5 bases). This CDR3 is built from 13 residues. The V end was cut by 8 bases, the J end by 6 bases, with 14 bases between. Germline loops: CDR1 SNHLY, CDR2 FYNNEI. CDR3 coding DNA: TGTGCCAGCGAGTTAGAGACAGCAAACACCATATATTTT. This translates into CASELETANTIYF. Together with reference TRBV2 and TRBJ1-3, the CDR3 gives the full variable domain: EPEVTQTPSHQVTQMGQEVILRCVPISNHLYFYWYRQILGQKVEFLVSFYNNEISEKSEIFDDQFSVERPDGSNFTLKIRSTKLEDSAMYFCASELETANTIYFGEGSWLTVV.

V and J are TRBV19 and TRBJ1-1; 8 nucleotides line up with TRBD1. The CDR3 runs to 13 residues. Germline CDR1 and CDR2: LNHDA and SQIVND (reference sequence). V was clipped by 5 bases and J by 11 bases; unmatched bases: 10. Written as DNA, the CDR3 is TGTGCCAGTAGTCAGACAGGGGTCAACCTCGCTTTCTTT. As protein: CASSQTGVNLAFF.

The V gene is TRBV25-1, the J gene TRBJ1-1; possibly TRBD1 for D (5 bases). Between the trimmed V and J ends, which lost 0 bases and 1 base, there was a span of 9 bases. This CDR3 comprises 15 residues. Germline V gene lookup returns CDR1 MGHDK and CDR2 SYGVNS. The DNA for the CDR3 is TGTGCCAGCAGTGAATACCTGGGGGGGAACACTGAAGCTTTCTTT. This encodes CASSEYLGGNTEAFF.

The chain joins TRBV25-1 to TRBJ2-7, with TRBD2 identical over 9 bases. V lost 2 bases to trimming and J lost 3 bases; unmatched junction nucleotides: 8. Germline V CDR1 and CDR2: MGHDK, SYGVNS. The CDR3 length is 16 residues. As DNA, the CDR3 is TGTGCCAGCAGTGAAAACTTGGCGGGAGGGATCTACGAGCAGTACTTC. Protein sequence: CASSENLAGGIYEQYF.

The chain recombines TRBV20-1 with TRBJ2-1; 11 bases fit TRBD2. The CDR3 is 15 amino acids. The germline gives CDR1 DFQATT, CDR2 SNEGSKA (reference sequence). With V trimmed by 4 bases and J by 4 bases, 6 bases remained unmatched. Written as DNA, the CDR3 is TGCAGTGCTATTCCAACTAGCGGGAGATACAATGAGCAGTTCTTC. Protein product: CSAIPTSGRYNEQFF.

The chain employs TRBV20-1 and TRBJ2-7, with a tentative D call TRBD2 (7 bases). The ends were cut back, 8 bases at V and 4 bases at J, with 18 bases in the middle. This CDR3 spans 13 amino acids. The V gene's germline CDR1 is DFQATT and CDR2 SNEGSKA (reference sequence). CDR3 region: CSTTRGAGYEQYF. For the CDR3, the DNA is TGCAGTACCACCCGGGGGGCGGGGTACGAGCAGTACTTC.

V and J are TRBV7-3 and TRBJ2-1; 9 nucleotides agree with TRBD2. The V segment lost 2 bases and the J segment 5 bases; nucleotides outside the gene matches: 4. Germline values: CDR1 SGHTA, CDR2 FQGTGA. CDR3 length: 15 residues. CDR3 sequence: CASSLQVAGDNEQFF. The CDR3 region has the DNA TGTGCCAGCAGCTTACAGGTAGCGGGAGACAATGAGCAGTTCTTC.

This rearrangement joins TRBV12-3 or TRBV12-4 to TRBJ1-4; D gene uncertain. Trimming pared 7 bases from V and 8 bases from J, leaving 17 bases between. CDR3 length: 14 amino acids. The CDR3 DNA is TGTGCCAGCATTCCAACCTACCCTCCAGAAAAACTGTTTTTT. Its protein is CASIPTYPPEKLFF.

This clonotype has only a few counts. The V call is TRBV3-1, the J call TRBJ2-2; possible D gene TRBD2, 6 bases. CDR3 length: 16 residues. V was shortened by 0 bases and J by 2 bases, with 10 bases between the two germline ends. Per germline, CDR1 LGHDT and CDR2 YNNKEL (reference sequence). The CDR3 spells CASSQDIAANTGELFF. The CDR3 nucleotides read TGTGCCAGCAGCCAAGATATAGCGGCCAACACCGGGGAGCTGTTTTTT.

The CDR3 loop is CSARNLAGGPHYEQFF. Here the CDR3 DNA reads TGCAGTGCTAGAAACCTAGCGGGAGGGCCCCACTATGAGCAGTTCTTC. The J gene is TRBJ2-1, the V gene TRBV20-1; 12 bases map to TRBD2. The CDR3 sequence is 16 residues long. Germline V gene lookup returns CDR1 DFQATT and CDR2 SNEGSKA (reference sequence). J lost 8 bases, V lost 2 bases, and 10 bases had no gene match.

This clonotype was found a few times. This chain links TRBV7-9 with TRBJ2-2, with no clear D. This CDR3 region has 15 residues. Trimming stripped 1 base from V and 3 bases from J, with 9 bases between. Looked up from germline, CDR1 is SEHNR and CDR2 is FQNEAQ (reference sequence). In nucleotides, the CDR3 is TGTGCCAGCAGCTTAGTCGGGCCGGACACCGGGGAGCTGTTTTTT. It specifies CASSLVGPDTGELFF.